The 26 T cell receptor beta chains given below trace back to one sample, sequenced in a study of T cells after yellow fever vaccination. TCRdb called the 5' RACE reads again in MiXCR, with one record for every CDR3 protein. This table holds around 320,000 distinct CDR3 sequences, approximately 4% found once. The specimen was PBMCs, collected 15 days after the yellow fever booster vaccination. Receptors were obtained from a man aged 18 to 35 who received the YFV17D yellow fever vaccine.

At least ten counts were recorded for this clonotype. The J gene is TRBJ1-1, the V gene TRBV5-1; a possible D gene is TRBD1 (5 bases). V shed 3 bases and J shed 1 base, with 10 bases lying between them. The CDR3 runs to 14 residues. The germline CDR1 and CDR2 sequences are SGHRS and YFSETQ. DNA of the CDR3: TGCGCCAGCAGCTGGGACGGAGAGAACACTGAAGCTTTCTTT. This translates into CASSWDGENTEAFF.

This clonotype occurred many times. The V and J genes are TRBV9 and TRBJ2-7, with 10 bases identical to TRBD1. Germline values: CDR1 SGDLS, CDR2 YYNGEE. The junction had 5 bases not matched to a gene; V was cut back by 0 bases and J by 5 bases. CDR3 length: 15 residues. Here the CDR3 reads CASSVEGTGVDEQYF. Here the CDR3 DNA reads TGTGCCAGCAGCGTAGAAGGGACAGGGGTTGACGAGCAGTACTTC.

The sample holds a few counts of this clonotype. The gene calls are TRBV7-2 and TRBJ2-3, with a possible D match to TRBD1 (5 bases). Germline V gives CDR1 SGHTA, CDR2 FQGNSA. This CDR3 region has 15 residues. The V and J ends lost 3 bases and 2 bases respectively, with 12 bases between them. CDR3 amino acids: CASSFTGVFTDTQYF. CDR3 DNA: TGTGCCAGCAGCTTCACAGGAGTCTTCACAGATACGCAGTATTTT.

This chain links TRBV3-1 with TRBJ2-5, with D unresolved. Looked up from germline, CDR1 is LGHDT and CDR2 is YNNKEL (reference sequence). V was shortened by 4 bases and J by 2 bases, with 14 bases between the two germline ends. The CDR3 length is 15 residues. The CDR3 here is CASSPRTGKQETQYF. For the CDR3, the DNA is TGTGCCAGCAGCCCCCGGACGGGTAAACAAGAGACCCAGTACTTC.

In its sample, this clonotype was seen many times. V is TRBV19 and J is TRBJ2-4; TRBD1 aligns across 9 bases. Per germline, CDR1 LNHDA and CDR2 SQIVND (reference sequence). This CDR3 is 12 amino acids long. The V gene end was trimmed by 3 bases and the J gene end by 13 bases; junction bases not matched to a gene: 4. CDR3 nucleotides: TGTGCCAGTAGTATTCAGACAGGGGGGCAGTACTTC. The encoded protein is CASSIQTGGQYF.

This clonotype has only a few counts. The rearrangement uses TRBV7-3 and TRBJ2-3; possible D gene TRBD2, 7 bases. This CDR3 is 15 amino acids long. Germline V gives CDR1 SGHTA, CDR2 FQGTGA. Trimming stripped 5 bases from V and 2 bases from J, with 14 bases between. The CDR3 is CASSPGGRITDTQYF. The CDR3 DNA reads TGTGCCAGCAGCCCCGGGGGGCGGATCACAGATACGCAGTATTTT.

This clonotype appeared a few times. The chain is built from TRBV27 and TRBJ2-6, with TRBD1 as a possible D gene (6 bases). CDR1 and CDR2 from the germline V gene are MNHEY and SMNVEV (reference sequence). The CDR3 contains 17 residues. Trimming left V 5 bases short and J 1 base short, with 15 bases between. CDR3 nucleotide sequence: TGTGCCAGCAGTCCTTTCAGGGGTGCTTCTGGGGCCAACGTCCTGACTTTC. This sequence encodes CASSPFRGASGANVLTF.

There are many counts of this clonotype. V and J are TRBV7-2 and TRBJ2-3; 9 positions match TRBD2. With V trimmed by 5 bases and J by 5 bases, 8 bases remained unmatched. This CDR3 is built from 15 residues. In germline, CDR1 is SGHTA, CDR2 FQGNSA. The CDR3 region is CASSIGGGAGDTQYF. The DNA of the CDR3 is TGTGCCAGCAGCATCGGCGGGGGGGCCGGAGATACGCAGTATTTT.

The chain links TRBV7-3 to TRBJ1-1; D gene unclear. The CDR3 is 13 amino acids. The germline V and J ends were trimmed by 1 base and 9 bases, with 12 bases remaining between them. Germline-derived CDR1 and CDR2 are SGHTA and FQGTGA. The CDR3 is CASSLNQGYKAFF. CDR3 DNA sequence: TGTGCCAGCAGCTTAAACCAAGGGTACAAAGCTTTCTTT.

This clonotype has at least ten counts. This chain connects TRBV4-2 to TRBJ1-2; D call uncertain. The CDR3 extends over 16 amino acids. The germline V gene has CDR1 LGHNA and CDR2 YNFKEQ. V was clipped by 4 bases and J by 7 bases, with 22 bases between them. CDR3 sequence (DNA): TGTGCCAGCAGCCCAAAGCACCAGTTGTTGGTAGGTGGCTACACCTTC. Translation: CASSPKHQLLVGGYTF.

The sample holds many counts of this clonotype. The chain couples TRBV7-2 to TRBJ1-6; D is unresolved. The V end lost 1 base, the J end lost 9 bases, and 10 bases lay between the germline ends. From germline, CDR1 is SGHTA and CDR2 FQGNSA. The CDR3 is 14 residues long. CDR3 DNA: TGTGCCAGCAGCTTAGACGGGTTTGCTTCACCCCTCCACTTT. Amino acids: CASSLDGFASPLHF.

With respect to this clonotype: A clone one base away is much larger, so this may be a read error. CDR3 residues: CASSSSTGYLQF. CDR3 coding DNA: TGTGCCAGCAGCTCCAGCACAGGGTACCTCCAATTT. The rearrangement joins TRBV3-1 to TRBJ1-6; tentative D call: TRBD1 (6 bases). CDR1 is LGHDT, CDR2 YNNKEL, per germline (reference sequence). The CDR3 covers 12 residues.

This clonotype was seen at least ten times. This chain connects TRBV9 to TRBJ1-1, with D hard to call. The CDR3 has 14 amino acids. Germline loops: CDR1 SGDLS, CDR2 YYNGEE. V lost 3 bases, J lost 4 bases, and 13 bases lay in between. CDR3 amino acids: CASSDTGSGTEAFF. For the CDR3, the DNA is TGTGCCAGCAGCGATACGGGATCGGGCACTGAAGCTTTCTTT.

V and J are TRBV4-3 and TRBJ2-3, with 12 bases aligning to TRBD2. Trimming cost V 4 bases and J 4 bases; bases outside gene matches: 3. Per the germline V gene, CDR1 is LGHNA and CDR2 is YSLEER. CDR3 length equals 15 residues. As DNA, the CDR3 is TGCGCCAGCAGCCGGGGGACTAGCGGGCCAGATACGCAGTATTTT. Translating it yields CASSRGTSGPDTQYF.

This clonotype was detected only a few times. The J gene is TRBJ2-7, the V gene TRBV9, with D possibly called TRBD1 or TRBD2 (5 bases each). The CDR3 has 14 residues. Trimming removed 3 bases at V and 6 bases at J, with 16 bases between. Germline values: CDR1 SGDLS, CDR2 YYNGEE. CDR3 residues: CASSARGGPLEQYF. The CDR3 DNA is TGTGCCAGCAGCGCCCGGGGCGGGCCCCTCGAGCAGTACTTC.

V and J are TRBV28 and TRBJ1-2, with a possible D match to TRBD1 (6 bases). The CDR3 length is 13 residues. Germline loops: CDR1 MDHEN, CDR2 SYDVKM. V lost 8 bases and J lost 4, with 14 bases in between. The CDR3 nucleotides are TGTGCCAGCGTAGACTGGACAGCCTATGGCTACACCTTC. Its translation is CASVDWTAYGYTF.

The chain employs TRBV4-1 and TRBJ1-2; tentative D call: TRBD1 (5 bases). V was trimmed by 4 bases and J by 1 base, leaving 13 bases between them. Germline CDR1 is MGHRA and CDR2 is YSYEKL. This CDR3 spans 15 amino acids. Written as DNA, the CDR3 is TGCGCCAGCAGCCCAGGGCCTCGCGATAACTATGGCTACACCTTC. This sequence encodes CASSPGPRDNYGYTF.

The rearrangement uses TRBV5-1 and TRBJ2-1; 7 bases agree with TRBD1. J gave up 10 bases and V 5 bases, and 12 bases lay outside the gene matches. The germline V gene has CDR1 SGHRS and CDR2 YFSETQ. The CDR3 is 14 amino acids. CDR3 sequence (DNA): TGCGCCAGCAGACAGAATCAAGACAGGGACGAGCAGTTCTTC. This codes for CASRQNQDRDEQFF. Together with reference TRBV5-1 and TRBJ2-1, the CDR3 gives the full variable domain: KAGVTQTPRYLIKTRGQQVTLSCSPISGHRSVSWYQQTPGQGLQFLFEYFSETQRNKGNFPGRFSGRQFSNSRSEMNVSTLELGDSALYLCASRQNQDRDEQFFGPGTRLTVL.

This clonotype has more than one count but fewer than ten. The chain links TRBV6-2 or TRBV6-3 to TRBJ2-7; the match to TRBD2 covers 8 bases. The CDR3 is made up of 15 amino acids. The J segment lost 5 bases and the V segment lost 7 bases, leaving 13 bases of the junction unmatched. Germline loops: CDR1 MNHEY, CDR2 SVGEGT. DNA of the CDR3: TGTGCCAGCACTGATTCGGGGGGGCCGAACCACGAGCAGTACTTC. Translating it yields CASTDSGGPNHEQYF.

This clonotype has more than one count but fewer than ten. The genes are TRBV6-2 or TRBV6-3 and TRBJ1-1, with D perhaps matching TRBD1 (5 bases). Germline V lookup: CDR1 MNHEY, CDR2 SVGEGT. The ends were cut back, 2 bases at V and 5 bases at J, with 9 bases in the middle. CDR3 length: 13 amino acids. For the CDR3, the DNA is TGTGCCAGCAGTTACGTGGGGGAAACTGAAGCTTTCTTT. This sequence encodes CASSYVGETEAFF.

Details on this clonotype: At one boundary the junction diverges from the germline segment, which might be a read error. This chain connects TRBV6-5 to TRBJ1-1, with D hard to call. The germline V gene has CDR1 MNHEY and CDR2 SVGAGI. The CDR3 spans 14 residues. The CDR3 coding sequence is TGTGCCAGCAGTGCGACACCCATGAACACTGTAGCTTTCTTT. This codes for CASSATPMNTVAFF.

Many counts were recorded for this clonotype. The V call is TRBV9, the J call TRBJ2-1; D remains ambiguous. V lost 0 bases to trimming and J lost 6 bases, with 10 bases between them. The CDR3 has 14 residues. Looked up from germline, CDR1 is SGDLS and CDR2 is YYNGEE. CDR3 in DNA: TGTGCCAGCAGCGTAGTGGCGCTGGGCAATGAGCAGTTCTTC. It yields the protein CASSVVALGNEQFF.

This clonotype was seen a handful of times. This chain uses TRBV6-1 with TRBJ1-1; D perhaps matches TRBD1 (6 bases). The CDR3 runs to 14 residues. Germline CDR1 MNHNS, CDR2 SASEGT. V dropped 6 bases and J dropped 3 bases, with 14 bases sitting between them. CDR3 in amino acids: CASRALGGHTEAFF. For the CDR3, the DNA is TGTGCCAGCAGGGCCCTCGGGGGCCACACTGAAGCTTTCTTT.

This clonotype was seen at least ten times. The chain couples TRBV12-3 or TRBV12-4 to TRBJ1-4; D remains unclear. The CDR3 extends over 14 amino acids. V was shortened by 3 bases and J by 5 bases, with 10 bases between the two germline ends. DNA of the CDR3: TGTGCCAGCAGTTTGTATTCGGGGAATGAAAAACTGTTTTTT. It encodes CASSLYSGNEKLFF.

The rearrangement uses TRBV14 and TRBJ2-1; maybe TRBD1 (6 bases). The CDR3 extends over 16 amino acids. V lost 4 bases and J 2 bases, leaving 15 bases between the germline ends. Germline V gives CDR1 SGHDN, CDR2 FVKESK. Here the CDR3 reads CASSRLTGTTYNEQFF. CDR3 nucleotide sequence: TGTGCCAGCAGCCGGCTCACCGGGACAACCTACAATGAGCAGTTCTTC.

This clonotype has a count of ten or more. This sequence joins TRBV7-3 and TRBJ2-2; tentatively, D is TRBD2 (5 bases). With 0 bases removed from V and 0 bases from J, the gap between germline ends came to 11 bases. Germline-derived CDR1 and CDR2 are SGHTA and FQGTGA. The CDR3 covers 17 residues. The CDR3 DNA is TGTGCCAGCAGCTTAACCCCGGACTCTGCGAACACCGGGGAGCTGTTTTTT. The encoded protein is CASSLTPDSANTGELFF.